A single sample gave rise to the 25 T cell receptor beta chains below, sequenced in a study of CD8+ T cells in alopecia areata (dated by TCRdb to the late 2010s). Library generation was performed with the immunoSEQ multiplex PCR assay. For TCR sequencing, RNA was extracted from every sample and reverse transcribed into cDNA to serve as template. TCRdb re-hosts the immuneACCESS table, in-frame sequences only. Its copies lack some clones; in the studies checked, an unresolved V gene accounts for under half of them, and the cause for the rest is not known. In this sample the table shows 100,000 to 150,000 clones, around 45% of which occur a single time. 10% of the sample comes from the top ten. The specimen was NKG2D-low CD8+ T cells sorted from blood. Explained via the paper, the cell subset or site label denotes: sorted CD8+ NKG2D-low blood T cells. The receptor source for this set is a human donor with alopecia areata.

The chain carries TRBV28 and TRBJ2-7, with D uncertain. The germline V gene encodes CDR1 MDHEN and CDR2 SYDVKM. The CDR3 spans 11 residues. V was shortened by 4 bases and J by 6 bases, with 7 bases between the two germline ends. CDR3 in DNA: TGTGCCAGCAGTTCCCTCGGCGAGCAGTACTTC. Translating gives CASSSLGEQYF.

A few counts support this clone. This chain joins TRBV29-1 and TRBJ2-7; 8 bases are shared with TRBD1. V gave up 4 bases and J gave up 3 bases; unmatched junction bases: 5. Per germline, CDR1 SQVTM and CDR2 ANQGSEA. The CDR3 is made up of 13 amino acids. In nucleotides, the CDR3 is TGCAGCGTTGCCACCGGACAGGGCTACGAGCAGTACTTC. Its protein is CSVATGQGYEQYF.

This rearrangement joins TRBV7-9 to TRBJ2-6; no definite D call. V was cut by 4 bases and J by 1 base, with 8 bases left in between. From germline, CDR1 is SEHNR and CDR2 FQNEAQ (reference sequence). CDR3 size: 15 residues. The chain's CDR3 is CASSSPLSGANVLTF. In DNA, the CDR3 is TGTGCCAGCAGCTCCCCCCTTTCTGGGGCCAACGTCCTGACTTTC. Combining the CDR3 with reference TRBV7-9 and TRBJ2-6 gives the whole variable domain DTGVSQNPRHKITKRGQNVTFRCDPISEHNRLYWYRQTLGQGPEFLTYFQNEAQLEKSRLLSDRFSAERPKGSFSTLEIQRTEQGDSAMYLCASSSPLSGANVLTFGAGSRLTVL.

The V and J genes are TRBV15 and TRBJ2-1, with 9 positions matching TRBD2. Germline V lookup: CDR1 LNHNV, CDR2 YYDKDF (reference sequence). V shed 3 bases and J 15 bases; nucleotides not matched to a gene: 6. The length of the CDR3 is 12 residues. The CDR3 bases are TGTGCCACCAGCAGCCCCGGGACTAGCCCGTTCTTC. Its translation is CATSSPGTSPFF. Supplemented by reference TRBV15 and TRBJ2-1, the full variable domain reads DAMVIQNPRYQVTQFGKPVTLSCSQTLNHNVMYWYQQKSSQAPKLLFHYYDKDFNNEADTPDNFQSRRPNTSFCFLDIRSPGLGDTAMYLCATSSPGTSPFFGPGTRLTVL.

The CDR3 here is CASRRLGGLSYNEQFF. In DNA form, the CDR3 reads TGTGCCAGCAGGCGACTCGGGGGGCTGTCCTACAATGAGCAGTTCTTC. The chain has TRBV28 and TRBJ2-1, with a possible D match to TRBD2 (7 bases). V gave up 6 bases and J gave up 1 base, with 16 bases separating them. Germline CDR1 MDHEN, CDR2 SYDVKM. This CDR3 contains 16 residues.

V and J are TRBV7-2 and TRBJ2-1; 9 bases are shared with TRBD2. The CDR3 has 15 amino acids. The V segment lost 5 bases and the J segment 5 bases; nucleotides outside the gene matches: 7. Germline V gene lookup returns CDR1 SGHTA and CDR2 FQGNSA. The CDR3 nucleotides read TGTGCCAGCAGCAAGGGACTAGCTCGGGACAATGAGCAGTTCTTC. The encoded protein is CASSKGLARDNEQFF.

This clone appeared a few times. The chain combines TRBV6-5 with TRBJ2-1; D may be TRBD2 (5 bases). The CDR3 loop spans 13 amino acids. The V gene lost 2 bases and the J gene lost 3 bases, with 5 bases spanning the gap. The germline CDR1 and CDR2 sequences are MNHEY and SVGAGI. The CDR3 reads CASSYRDYNEQFF. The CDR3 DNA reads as TGTGCCAGCAGTTACCGGGACTACAATGAGCAGTTCTTC.

For the CDR3, the DNA is TGCAGCGTTGAATATGCGGGGGGGCTTCGTTATGAGCAGTTCTTC. Its translation: CSVEYAGGLRYEQFF. The chain employs TRBV29-1 and TRBJ2-1, with TRBD2 matching over 9 bases. Trimming cost V 2 bases and J 8 bases; bases outside gene matches: 10. CDR1 and CDR2 from the germline V gene are SQVTM and ANQGSEA. This CDR3 spans 15 amino acids.

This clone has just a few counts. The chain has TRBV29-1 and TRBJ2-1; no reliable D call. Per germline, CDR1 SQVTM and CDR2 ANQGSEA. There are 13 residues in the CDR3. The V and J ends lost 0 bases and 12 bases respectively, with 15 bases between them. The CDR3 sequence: CSVEEMGLAAQFF. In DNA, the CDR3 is TGCAGCGTTGAAGAGATGGGTCTGGCTGCGCAGTTCTTC.

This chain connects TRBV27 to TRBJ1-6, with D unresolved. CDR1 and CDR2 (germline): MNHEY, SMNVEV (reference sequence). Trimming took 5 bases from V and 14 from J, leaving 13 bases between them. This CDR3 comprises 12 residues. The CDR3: CASSPRTWALHF. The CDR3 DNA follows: TGTGCCAGCAGTCCTCGGACGTGGGCCCTCCACTTT.

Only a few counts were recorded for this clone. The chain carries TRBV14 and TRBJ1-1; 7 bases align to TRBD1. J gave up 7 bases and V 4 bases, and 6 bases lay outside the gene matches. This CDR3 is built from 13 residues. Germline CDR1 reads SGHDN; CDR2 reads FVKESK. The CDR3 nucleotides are TGTGCCAGCAGCCCCTGGGACAGTGATGAAGCTTTCTTT. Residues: CASSPWDSDEAFF.

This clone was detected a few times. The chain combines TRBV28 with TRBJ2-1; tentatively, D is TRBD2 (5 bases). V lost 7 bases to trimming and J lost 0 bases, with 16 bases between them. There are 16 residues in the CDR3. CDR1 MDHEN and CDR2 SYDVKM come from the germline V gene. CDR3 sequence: CASTTSLDSSYNEQFF. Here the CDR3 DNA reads TGTGCCAGCACAACTAGTTTAGATAGCTCCTACAATGAGCAGTTCTTC.

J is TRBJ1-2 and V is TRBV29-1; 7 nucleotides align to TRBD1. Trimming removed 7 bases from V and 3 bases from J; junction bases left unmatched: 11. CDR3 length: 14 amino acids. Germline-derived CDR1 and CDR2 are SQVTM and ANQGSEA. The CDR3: CSARPTGTDYGYTF. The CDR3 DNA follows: TGCAGCGCCAGGCCGACAGGGACGGACTATGGCTACACCTTC.

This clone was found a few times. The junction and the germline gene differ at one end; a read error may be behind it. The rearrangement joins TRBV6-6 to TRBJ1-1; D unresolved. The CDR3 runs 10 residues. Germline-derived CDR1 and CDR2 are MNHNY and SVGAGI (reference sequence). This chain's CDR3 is CASSDSEAFF. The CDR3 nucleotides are TGTGCCAGCAGTGACTCTGAAGCTTTCTTT.

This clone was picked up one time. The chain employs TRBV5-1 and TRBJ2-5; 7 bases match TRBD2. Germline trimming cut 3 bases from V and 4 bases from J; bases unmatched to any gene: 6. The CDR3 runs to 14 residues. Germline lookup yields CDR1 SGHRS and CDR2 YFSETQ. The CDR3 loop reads CASSSGLDAETQYF. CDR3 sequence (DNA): TGCGCCAGCAGCTCCGGACTAGACGCAGAGACCCAGTACTTC.

The CDR3 DNA is TGCAGCGTTGAAGGGCAGGGACCATTTGGCTACACCTTC. This translates into CSVEGQGPFGYTF. The rearrangement links TRBV29-1 to TRBJ1-2; maybe TRBD1 (5 bases). Looked up from germline, CDR1 is SQVTM and CDR2 is ANQGSEA. V was trimmed by 1 base and J by 7 bases, leaving 13 bases between them. CDR3 size: 13 residues.

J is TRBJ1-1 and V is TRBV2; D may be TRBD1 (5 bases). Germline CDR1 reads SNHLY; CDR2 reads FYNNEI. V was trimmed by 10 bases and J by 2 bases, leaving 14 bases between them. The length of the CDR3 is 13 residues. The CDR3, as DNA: TGTGCCACCACGAGAGGGGCCAACACTGAAGCTTTCTTT. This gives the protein CATTRGANTEAFF.

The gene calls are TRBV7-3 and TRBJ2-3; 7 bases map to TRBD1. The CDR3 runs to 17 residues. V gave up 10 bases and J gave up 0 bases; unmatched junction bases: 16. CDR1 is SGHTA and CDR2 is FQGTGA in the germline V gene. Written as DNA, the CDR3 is TGTGCCACGACTCAAGAAAGGGGACAGTTTAGCACAGATACGCAGTATTTT. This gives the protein CATTQERGQFSTDTQYF.

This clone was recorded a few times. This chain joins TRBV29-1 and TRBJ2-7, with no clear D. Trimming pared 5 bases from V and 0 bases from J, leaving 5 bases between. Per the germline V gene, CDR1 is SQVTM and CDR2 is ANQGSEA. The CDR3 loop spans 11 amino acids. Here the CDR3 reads CSVYSSYEQYF. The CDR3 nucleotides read TGCAGCGTTTACAGCTCCTACGAGCAGTACTTC.

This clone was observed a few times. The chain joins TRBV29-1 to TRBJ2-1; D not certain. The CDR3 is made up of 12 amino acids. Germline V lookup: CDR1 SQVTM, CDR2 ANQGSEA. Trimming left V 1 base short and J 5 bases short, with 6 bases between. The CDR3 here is CSVEGQDNEQFF. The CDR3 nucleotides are TGCAGCGTTGAAGGGCAGGACAATGAGCAGTTCTTC.

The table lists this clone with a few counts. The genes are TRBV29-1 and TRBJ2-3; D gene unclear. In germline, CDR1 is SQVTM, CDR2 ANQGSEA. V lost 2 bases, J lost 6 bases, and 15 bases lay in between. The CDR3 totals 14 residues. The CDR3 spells CSVEPRAATDTQYF. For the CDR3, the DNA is TGCAGCGTTGAACCCCGGGCCGCGACGGATACGCAGTATTTT.

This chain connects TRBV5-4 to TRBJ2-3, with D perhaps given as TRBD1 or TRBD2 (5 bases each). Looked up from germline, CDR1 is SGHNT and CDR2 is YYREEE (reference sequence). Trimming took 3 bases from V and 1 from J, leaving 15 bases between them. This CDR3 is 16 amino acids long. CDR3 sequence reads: CASSWGSVSGTDTQYF. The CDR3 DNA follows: TGTGCCAGCAGCTGGGGGAGCGTCTCTGGCACAGATACGCAGTATTTT.

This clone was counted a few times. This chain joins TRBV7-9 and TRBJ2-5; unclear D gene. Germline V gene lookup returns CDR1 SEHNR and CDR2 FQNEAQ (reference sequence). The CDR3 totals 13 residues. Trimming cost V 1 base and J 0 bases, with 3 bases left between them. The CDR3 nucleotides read TGTGCCAGCAGCTTAGACAACCAAGAGACCCAGTACTTC. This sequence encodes CASSLDNQETQYF.

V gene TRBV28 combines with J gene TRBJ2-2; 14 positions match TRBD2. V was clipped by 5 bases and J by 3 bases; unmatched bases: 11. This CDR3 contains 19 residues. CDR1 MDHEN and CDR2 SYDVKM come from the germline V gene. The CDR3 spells CASSPRLAGGSWYTGELFF. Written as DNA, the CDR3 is TGTGCCAGCAGTCCGCGACTAGCGGGAGGGTCCTGGTACACCGGGGAGCTGTTTTTT. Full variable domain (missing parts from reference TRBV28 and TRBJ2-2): DVKVTQSSRYLVKRTGEKVFLECVQDMDHENMFWYRQDPGLGLRLIYFSYDVKMKEKGDIPEGYSVSREKKERFSLILESASTNQTSMYLCASSPRLAGGSWYTGELFFGEGSRLTVL.

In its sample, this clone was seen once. The CDR3 loop reads CAWSTVWYEQYF. The DNA for the CDR3 is TGTGCCTGGAGTACGGTTTGGTACGAGCAGTACTTC. V gene TRBV30 combines with J gene TRBJ2-7; D not certain. V dropped 2 bases and J dropped 4 bases, with 9 bases sitting between them. This CDR3 has 12 residues. Germline loops: CDR1 GTSNPN, CDR2 SVGIG (reference sequence).